This T cell receptor beta chain was documented in a study of blood T cell repertoires in COVID-19. Study-level information: Sample material is recorded as cDNA or gDNA derived from T cells, B-cell-depleted T cells, or PBMCs.

The protocol was immunoSEQ multiplex PCR, while the TCRdb copy is restricted to in-frame clones and leaves out a portion. The sample lists about 27,000 clones, roughly 80% occurring once. This clone is a singleton in its sample. The germline V and J ends were trimmed by 7 bases and 5 bases, with 12 bases remaining between them. CDR1 and CDR2 from the germline V gene are MNHEY and SVGAGI. This CDR3 region has 14 residues. V gene TRBV6-5 combines with J gene TRBJ1-6; possible D gene TRBD1, 6 bases. The sequenced material came from peripheral blood. The clonotype was recovered from a woman aged 80 or older with acute or convalescent COVID-19. The CDR3 DNA sequence: TGTGCCAGCACCCTGGACAGTGATAATTCACCCCTCCACTTT. Amino acid sequence: CASTLDSDNSPLHF.